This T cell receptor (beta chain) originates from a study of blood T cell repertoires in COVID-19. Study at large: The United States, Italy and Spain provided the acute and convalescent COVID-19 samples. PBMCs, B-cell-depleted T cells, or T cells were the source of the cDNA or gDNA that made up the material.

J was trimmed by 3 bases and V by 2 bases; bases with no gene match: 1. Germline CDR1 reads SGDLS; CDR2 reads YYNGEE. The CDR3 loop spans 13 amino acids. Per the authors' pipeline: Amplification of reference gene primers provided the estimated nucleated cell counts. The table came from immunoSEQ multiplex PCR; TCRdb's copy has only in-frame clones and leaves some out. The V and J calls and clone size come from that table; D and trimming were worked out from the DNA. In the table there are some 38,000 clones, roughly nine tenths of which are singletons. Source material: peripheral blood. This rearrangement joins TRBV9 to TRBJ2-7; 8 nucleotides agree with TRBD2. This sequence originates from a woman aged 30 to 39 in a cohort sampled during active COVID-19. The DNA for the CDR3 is TGTGCCAGCAGCGTGAGCGGGGGCTACGAGCAGTACTTC. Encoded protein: CASSVSGGYEQYF.